This TCR beta chain originates from a study of human T cells and chemical hapten exposure. Whole-study context: Sensitization used 2% DPC on around 2 cm by around 2 cm upper inner arm skin. Upper-back patches of 0.01% DPC were read at 6 days.

Time point in this sample: pre-sensitization, week 0. Treatment noted: therapeutic diphenylcyclopropenone sensitization with weekly scalp DPC. The template was total RNA from unfractionated whole blood. In its sample, this clonotype was seen many times. Its target is not known. TCRdb passed the RACE reads through MiXCR, listing each CDR3 protein once. The data contain 50,000 to 65,000 distinct CDR3 sequences, approximately 10% of them singletons. Overall study findings and caveats: The count of PT1 expanded TCRs correlated positively with patch test score.

Germline V CDR1 and CDR2: SGHTA, FQGNSA. The CDR3 runs to 15 residues. V shed 1 base and J shed 9 bases, with 18 bases lying between them. The V call is TRBV7-2, the J call TRBJ2-5; D is possibly TRBD2 (5 bases). This TCR was sampled from a woman aged 35 to 49 with alopecia areata. Some clones in this sample may be carry-over from other donors' samples. Sample: whole blood, taken in connection with sensitization to the hapten diphenylcyclopropenone (DPC). The CDR3: CASSLDTQKLGAQYF. The CDR3 DNA reads as TGTGCCAGCAGCTTAGATACACAGAAACTCGGGGCCCAGTACTTC.